This T cell receptor gamma chain was sequenced for a study of γδ T cells in repeated Plasmodium falciparum infection. Study as a whole: Malian gammadelta TCRs were studied during no-transmission periods and across acute malaria episodes.

TCRdb repeated clone calling on the multiplex PCR reads with CATT. The data show 20,000 to 30,000 gamma-chain clones, over 2.5% seen once. A note on this clone: The protein recorded in TCRdb matches a much larger clone and deviates from this DNA's translation at residue 5, suggesting a read error; the protein here is obtained by translating the DNA.

Germline CDR1 and CDR2: GITISATS and ISYDGTV (reference sequence). Trimming cost V 5 bases and J 6 bases; bases outside gene matches: 10. This CDR3 has 13 residues. Vgamma9/Vdelta2+ and Vdelta2-negative gammadelta T cells were flow-sorted from PBMC for bulk sequencing. The clonotype originates from a pool of human donors (malaria-infected and uninfected, not separated). This chain joins TRGV9 and TRGJ1 or TRGJ2. Sequencing was performed on gamma-delta T cells from blood. The CDR3 sequence: CALWGTFCYKKLF. CDR3 sequence (DNA): TGTGCCTTGTGGGGGACCTTTTGTTATAAGAAACTCTTT.